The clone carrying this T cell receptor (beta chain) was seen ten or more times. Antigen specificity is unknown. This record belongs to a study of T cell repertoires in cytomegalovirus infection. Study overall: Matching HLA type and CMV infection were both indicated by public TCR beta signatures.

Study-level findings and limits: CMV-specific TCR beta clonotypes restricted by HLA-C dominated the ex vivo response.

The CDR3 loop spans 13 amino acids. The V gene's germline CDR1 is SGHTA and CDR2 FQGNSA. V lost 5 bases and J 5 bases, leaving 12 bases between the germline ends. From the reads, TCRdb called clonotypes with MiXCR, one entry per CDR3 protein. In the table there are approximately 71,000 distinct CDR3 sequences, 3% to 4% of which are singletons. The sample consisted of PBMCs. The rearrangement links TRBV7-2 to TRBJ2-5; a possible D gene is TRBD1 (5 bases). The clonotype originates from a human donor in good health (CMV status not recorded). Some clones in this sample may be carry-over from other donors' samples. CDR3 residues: CASSPRYRETQYF. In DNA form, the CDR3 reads TGTGCCAGCAGCCCGCGCTACAGGGAGACCCAGTACTTC. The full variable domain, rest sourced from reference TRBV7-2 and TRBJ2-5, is GAGVSQSPSNKVTEKGKDVELRCDPISGHTALYWYRQSLGQGLEFLIYFQGNSAPDKSGLPSDRFSAERTGGSVSTLTIQRTQQEDSAVYLCASSPRYRETQYFGPGTRLLVL.